The 5 T cell receptor beta chains listed next were all sequenced from one sample in a study of cytomegalovirus exposure and HLA in healthy donors. Primers: 60 Vbeta forward and 13 Jbeta reverse. Method: immunoSEQ multiplex PCR; TCRdb's copy keeps in-frame clones and lacks some. This listing includes about 130,000 clones. The source material was PBMCs. The source of these receptors is a man between 18 and 35 years old in good health and CMV-seronegative.

A word on this clone: Other nucleotide sequences from this sample produce the same CDR3. The chain is built from TRBV6-1 and TRBJ2-7; weak D call: TRBD2 (6 bases). CDR3 length: 14 amino acids. V lost 0 bases to trimming and J lost 2 bases, with 8 bases between them. Looked up from germline, CDR1 is MNHNS and CDR2 is SASEGT. In DNA form, the CDR3 reads TGTGCCAGCAGTGAAGCGCGGGGACCCTACGAGCAGTACTTC. As protein: CASSEARGPYEQYF.

This sequence joins TRBV30 and TRBJ1-2; TRBD1 might be the D (5 bases). Germline assignment: CDR1 GTSNPN and CDR2 SVGIG (reference sequence). This CDR3 has 12 amino acids. The V end was cut by 7 bases, the J end by 5 bases, with 14 bases between. CDR3 loop: CASRDSSYGYTF. Here the CDR3 DNA reads TGTGCCTCCAGGGATTCCTCTTATGGCTACACCTTC.

The chain has TRBV5-1 and TRBJ2-7; 12 nucleotides match TRBD1. V gave up 2 bases and J gave up 6 bases; unmatched junction bases: 6. CDR1 and CDR2 (germline): SGHRS, YFSETQ. The CDR3 loop spans 15 amino acids. CDR3: CASSFPGQGASEQYF. The CDR3 DNA is TGCGCCAGCAGCTTTCCGGGACAGGGGGCTAGCGAGCAGTACTTC.

V is TRBV27 and J is TRBJ2-1; D is possibly TRBD2 (6 bases). Trimming shortened V by 6 bases and J by 7 bases, and 16 bases separated the two germline ends. The CDR3 contains 14 residues. Per germline, CDR1 MNHEY and CDR2 SMNVEV (reference sequence). The CDR3 region has the DNA TGTGCCAGCAGCCTCGGGGACTCGATTAATGAGCAGTTCTTC. Amino acid sequence: CASSLGDSINEQFF.

The chain uses TRBV7-8 and TRBJ2-7; D may be TRBD1 (6 bases). The V gene lost 7 bases and the J gene lost 3 bases, with 13 bases spanning the gap. Germline loops: CDR1 SGHVS, CDR2 FQNEAQ. The CDR3 is 13 amino acids. The CDR3 DNA is TGTGCCAGCACCCACGGACAGTTCTACGAGCAGTACTTC. This codes for CASTHGQFYEQYF.